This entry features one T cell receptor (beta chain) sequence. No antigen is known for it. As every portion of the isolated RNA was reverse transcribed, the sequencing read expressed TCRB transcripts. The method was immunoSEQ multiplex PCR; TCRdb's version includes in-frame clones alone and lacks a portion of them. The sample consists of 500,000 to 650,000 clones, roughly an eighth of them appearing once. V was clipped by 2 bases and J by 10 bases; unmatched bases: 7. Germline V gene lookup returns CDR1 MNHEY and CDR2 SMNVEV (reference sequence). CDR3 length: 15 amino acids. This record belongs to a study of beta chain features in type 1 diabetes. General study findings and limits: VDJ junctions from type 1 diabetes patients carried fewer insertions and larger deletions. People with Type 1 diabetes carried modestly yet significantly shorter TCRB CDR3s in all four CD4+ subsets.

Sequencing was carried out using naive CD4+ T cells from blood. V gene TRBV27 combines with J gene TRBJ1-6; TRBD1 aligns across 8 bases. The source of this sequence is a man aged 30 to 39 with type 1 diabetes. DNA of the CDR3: TGTGCCAGCAGTTTAGAGGGACAGGTACGATCACCCCTCCACTTT. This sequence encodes CASSLEGQVRSPLHF.